Below are 4 T cell receptor beta chains sequenced from a single sample in a study of cytomegalovirus exposure and HLA in healthy donors. The PCR employed 60 Vbeta primers together with 13 Jbeta primers. Sequenced by immunoSEQ multiplex PCR; TCRdb stores in-frame clones only, minus some. Here the sample spans under 150,000 clones, 84% being singletons. The sample taken for sequencing was PBMCs. The receptors were sampled from a man aged 50-59 years in good health and CMV-seronegative.

The genes are TRBV30 and TRBJ2-5; D gene unclear. The ends were cut back, 5 bases at V and 1 base at J, with 14 bases in the middle. This CDR3 is 14 amino acids long. The V gene's germline CDR1 is GTSNPN and CDR2 SVGIG (reference sequence). CDR3 region: CAWHLQATQETQYF. The CDR3 coding sequence is TGTGCCTGGCATCTCCAGGCGACCCAAGAGACCCAGTACTTC. Full variable domain (remainder filled in from reference TRBV30 and TRBJ2-5): SQTIHQWPATLVQPVGSPLSLECTVEGTSNPNLYWYRQAAGRGLQLLFYSVGIGQISSEVPQNLSASRPQDRQFILSSKKLLLSDSGFYLCAWHLQATQETQYFGPGTRLLVL.

The chain joins TRBV7-3 to TRBJ1-1; 8 bases are shared with TRBD1. CDR3 length: 15 amino acids. Germline lookup yields CDR1 SGHTA and CDR2 FQGTGA. V trimming: 5 bases; J trimming: 2 bases; junction bases outside the gene matches: 7. The CDR3 DNA sequence: TGTGCCAGCAGCCCCCAGGGGGCTGACAACACTGAAGCTTTCTTT. This sequence encodes CASSPQGADNTEAFF.

This chain joins TRBV9 and TRBJ1-5, with D unclear. The CDR3 is 15 amino acids. The V gene lost 0 bases and the J gene lost 3 bases, with 10 bases spanning the gap. Germline V gives CDR1 SGDLS, CDR2 YYNGEE. CDR3 in amino acids: CASSVEPGINQPQHF. DNA of the CDR3: TGTGCCAGCAGCGTAGAGCCAGGAATCAATCAGCCCCAGCATTTT.

This rearrangement joins TRBV19 to TRBJ1-1; the D gene is possibly TRBD1 (6 bases). The CDR3 has 12 residues. Germline V gives CDR1 LNHDA, CDR2 SQIVND (reference sequence). V shed 4 bases and J shed 7 bases, with 10 bases lying between them. The CDR3 region is CASSTTGNEAFF. Written as DNA, the CDR3 is TGTGCCAGTAGTACAACAGGGAATGAAGCTTTCTTT.